The clone carrying this T cell receptor (beta chain) was recorded at least ten times. TCRdb reprocessed the reads via MiXCR and lists one record per CDR3 protein. There are 250,000 or so distinct CDR3 sequences in the sample; around 26% occur only once, and less than 8.5% lies in the top ten. With 6 bases removed from V and 0 bases from J, the gap between germline ends came to 8 bases. The CDR3 totals 13 residues. The germline V gene has CDR1 MRHNA and CDR2 SNTAGT. The data belong to a study of kidney transplant recipient with SARS-CoV-2 infection. Source: a blood sample, taken at baseline and on day 111 from a kidney transplant recipient. The chain links TRBV6-4 to TRBJ1-1; tentative D call: TRBD1 (6 bases). This clonotype was sampled from a male patient aged 25 to 39 who had COVID-19 and was a kidney transplant recipient. The graft donor may have given rise to some T cells. The DNA for the CDR3 is TGTGCCAGCAGAGGACAGTTGAACACTGAAGCTTTCTTT. Translating gives CASRGQLNTEAFF.